The 3 T cell receptor beta chains below all came from one sample that was sequenced in a study of neurological immune-mediated disorders. From the 5' RACE reads, TCRdb called clonotypes with MiXCR, one entry per CDR3 protein. Of about 38,000 distinct CDR3 sequences detected, almost 7.5% appear once; the ten largest clones hold around 6%. Material: CD4+ T cells from blood. The receptors shown here come from a man aged 50 to 59 in good health.

This clonotype has more than one count but fewer than ten. This chain connects TRBV20-1 to TRBJ2-1; tentatively, D is TRBD2 (6 bases). The CDR3 runs 15 residues. Germline loops: CDR1 DFQATT, CDR2 SNEGSKA (reference sequence). V dropped 6 bases and J dropped 7 bases, with 22 bases sitting between them. CDR3 DNA: TGCAGTGCCACCCCGGGACTTGCCTTATGGAATGAGCAGTTCTTC. Translation: CSATPGLALWNEQFF.

This clonotype was detected many times. This chain uses TRBV29-1 with TRBJ2-4; D perhaps matches TRBD1 (6 bases). V was pared by 5 bases and J by 1 base, with 24 bases between. The CDR3 loop spans 18 amino acids. Germline loops: CDR1 SQVTM, CDR2 ANQGSEA. This CDR3 is CSVRQDLRIGEAKNIQYF. The CDR3 DNA reads TGCAGCGTTAGACAGGATCTCCGGATCGGAGAGGCCAAAAACATTCAGTACTTC.

This clonotype was seen many times. This chain uses TRBV7-3 with TRBJ2-5; 14 nucleotides match TRBD2. This CDR3 has 22 residues. Looked up from germline, CDR1 is SGHTA and CDR2 is FQGTGA. Germline trimming cut 5 bases from V and 7 bases from J; bases unmatched to any gene: 27. The CDR3 coding sequence is TGTGCCAGCAGCGCCAAGGACTGGCCGCGAACCGGGACTAGCGGGAGTAAGGTGACCCAGTACTTC. This codes for CASSAKDWPRTGTSGSKVTQYF.